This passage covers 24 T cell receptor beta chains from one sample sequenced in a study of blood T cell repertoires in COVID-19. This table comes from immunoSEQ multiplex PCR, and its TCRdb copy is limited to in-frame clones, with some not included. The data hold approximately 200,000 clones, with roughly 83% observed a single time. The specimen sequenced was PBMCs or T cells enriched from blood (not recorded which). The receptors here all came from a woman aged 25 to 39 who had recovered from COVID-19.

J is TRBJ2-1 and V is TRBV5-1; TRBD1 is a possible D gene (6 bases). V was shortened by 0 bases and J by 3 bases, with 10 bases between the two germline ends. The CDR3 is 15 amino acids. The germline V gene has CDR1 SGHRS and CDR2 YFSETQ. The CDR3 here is CASSLVPGDYNEQFF. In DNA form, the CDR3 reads TGCGCCAGCAGCTTGGTTCCAGGGGACTACAATGAGCAGTTCTTC.

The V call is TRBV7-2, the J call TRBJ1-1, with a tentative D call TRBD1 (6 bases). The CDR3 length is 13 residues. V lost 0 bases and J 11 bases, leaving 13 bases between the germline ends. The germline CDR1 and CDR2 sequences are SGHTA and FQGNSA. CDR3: CASSLATTGLAFF. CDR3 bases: TGTGCCAGCAGCTTAGCGACTACAGGGTTGGCTTTCTTT.

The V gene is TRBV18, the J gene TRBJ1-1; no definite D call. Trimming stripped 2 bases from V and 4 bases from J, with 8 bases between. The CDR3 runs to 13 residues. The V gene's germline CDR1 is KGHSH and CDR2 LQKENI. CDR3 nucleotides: TGTGCCAGCTCACCAATTCTAAGCACTGAAGCTTTCTTT. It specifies CASSPILSTEAFF.

CDR3 DNA sequence: TGTGCCAGCAGTGAAGGGGGAGGGTTAGGCTCTGGAAACACCATATATTTT. Its protein is CASSEGGGLGSGNTIYF. This chain uses TRBV2 with TRBJ1-3; D remains ambiguous. This CDR3 has 17 residues. CDR1 and CDR2 (germline): SNHLY, FYNNEI. V was trimmed by 1 base and J by 0 bases, leaving 13 bases between them.

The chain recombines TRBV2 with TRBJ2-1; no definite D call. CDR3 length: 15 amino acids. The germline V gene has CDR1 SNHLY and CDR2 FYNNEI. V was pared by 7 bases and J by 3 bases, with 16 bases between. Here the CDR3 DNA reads TGTGCCAGCAAGAAGGAGCGCCTGATCTACAATGAGCAGTTCTTC. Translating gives CASKKERLIYNEQFF.

The CDR3: CASSPRDRVRQPQHF. The DNA for the CDR3 is TGTGCCAGCTCACCACGGGACAGGGTAAGACAGCCCCAGCATTTT. This chain joins TRBV18 and TRBJ1-5; 9 bases are a match to TRBD1. Germline CDR1 is KGHSH and CDR2 is LQKENI. The CDR3 totals 15 residues. V was clipped by 1 base and J by 7 bases; unmatched bases: 5.

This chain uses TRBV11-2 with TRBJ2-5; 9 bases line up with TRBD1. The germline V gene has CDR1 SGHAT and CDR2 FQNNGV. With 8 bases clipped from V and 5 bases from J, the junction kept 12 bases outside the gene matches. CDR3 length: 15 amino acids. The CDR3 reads CASGLDRGRGETQYF. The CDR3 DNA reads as TGTGCCAGCGGGCTTGACAGGGGGAGGGGGGAGACCCAGTACTTC.

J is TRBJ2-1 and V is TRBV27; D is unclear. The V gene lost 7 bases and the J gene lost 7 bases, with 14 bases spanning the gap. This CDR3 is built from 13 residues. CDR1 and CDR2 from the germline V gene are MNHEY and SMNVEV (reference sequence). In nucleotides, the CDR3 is TGTGCCAGCACCTTGCCAGGTGGGAATGAGCAGTTCTTC. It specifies CASTLPGGNEQFF.

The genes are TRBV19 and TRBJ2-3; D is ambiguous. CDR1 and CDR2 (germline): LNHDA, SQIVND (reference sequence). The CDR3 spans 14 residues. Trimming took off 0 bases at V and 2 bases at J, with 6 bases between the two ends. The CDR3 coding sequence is TGTGCCAGTAGTATAGATGGCCCCACAGATACGCAGTATTTT. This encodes CASSIDGPTDTQYF.

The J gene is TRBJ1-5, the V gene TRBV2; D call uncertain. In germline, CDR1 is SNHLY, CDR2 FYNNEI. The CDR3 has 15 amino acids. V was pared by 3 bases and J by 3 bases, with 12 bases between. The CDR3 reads CASSEEMVFNQPQHF. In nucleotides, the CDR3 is TGTGCCAGCAGTGAGGAGATGGTGTTCAATCAGCCCCAGCATTTT.

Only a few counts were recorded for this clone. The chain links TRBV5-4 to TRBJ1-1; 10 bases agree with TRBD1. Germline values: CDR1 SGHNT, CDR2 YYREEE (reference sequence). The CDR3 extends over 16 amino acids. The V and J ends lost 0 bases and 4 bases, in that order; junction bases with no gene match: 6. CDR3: CASSLAAGQGSTEAFF. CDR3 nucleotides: TGTGCCAGCAGCTTGGCCGCGGGACAGGGGAGCACTGAAGCTTTCTTT.

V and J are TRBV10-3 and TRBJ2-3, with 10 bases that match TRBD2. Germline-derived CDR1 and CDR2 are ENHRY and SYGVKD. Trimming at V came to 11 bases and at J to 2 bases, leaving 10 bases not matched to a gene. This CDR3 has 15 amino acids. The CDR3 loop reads CAASPLAGSTDTQYF. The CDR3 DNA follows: TGTGCCGCATCCCCACTAGCGGGGTCCACAGATACGCAGTATTTT.

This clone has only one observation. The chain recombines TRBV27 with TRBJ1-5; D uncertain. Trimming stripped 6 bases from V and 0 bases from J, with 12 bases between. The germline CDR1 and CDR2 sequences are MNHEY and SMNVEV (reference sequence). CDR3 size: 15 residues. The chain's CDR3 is CASSTQQYSNQPQHF. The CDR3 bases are TGTGCCAGCAGCACACAGCAATATAGCAATCAGCCCCAGCATTTT.

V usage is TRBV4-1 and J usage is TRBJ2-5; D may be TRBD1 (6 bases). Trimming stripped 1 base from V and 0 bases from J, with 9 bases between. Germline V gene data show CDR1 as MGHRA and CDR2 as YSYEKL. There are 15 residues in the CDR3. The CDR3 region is CASSQAGQYQETQYF. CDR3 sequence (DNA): TGCGCCAGCAGCCAAGCAGGACAGTACCAAGAGACCCAGTACTTC.

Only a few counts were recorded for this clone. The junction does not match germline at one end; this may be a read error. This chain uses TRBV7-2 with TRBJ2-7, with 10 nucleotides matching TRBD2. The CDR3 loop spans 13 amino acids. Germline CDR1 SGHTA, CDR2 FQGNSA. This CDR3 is CASSATGTSVSSF. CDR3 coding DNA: TGTGCCAGCAGCGCAACCGGGACTAGCGTCTCGTCCTTC.

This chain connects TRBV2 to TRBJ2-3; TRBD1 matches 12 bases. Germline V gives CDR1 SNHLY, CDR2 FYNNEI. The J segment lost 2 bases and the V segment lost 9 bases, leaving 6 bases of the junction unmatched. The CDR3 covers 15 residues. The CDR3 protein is CASFGTGGITDTQYF. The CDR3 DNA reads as TGTGCCAGTTTCGGGACAGGGGGCATCACAGATACGCAGTATTTT. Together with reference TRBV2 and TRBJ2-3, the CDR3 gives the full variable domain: EPEVTQTPSHQVTQMGQEVILRCVPISNHLYFYWYRQILGQKVEFLVSFYNNEISEKSEIFDDQFSVERPDGSNFTLKIRSTKLEDSAMYFCASFGTGGITDTQYFGPGTRLTVL.

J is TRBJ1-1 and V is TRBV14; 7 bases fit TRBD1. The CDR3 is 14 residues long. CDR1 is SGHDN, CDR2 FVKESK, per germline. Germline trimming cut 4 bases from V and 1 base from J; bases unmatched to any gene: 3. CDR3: CASSRRQGNTEAFF. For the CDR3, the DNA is TGTGCCAGCAGCCGAAGACAGGGGAACACTGAAGCTTTCTTT.

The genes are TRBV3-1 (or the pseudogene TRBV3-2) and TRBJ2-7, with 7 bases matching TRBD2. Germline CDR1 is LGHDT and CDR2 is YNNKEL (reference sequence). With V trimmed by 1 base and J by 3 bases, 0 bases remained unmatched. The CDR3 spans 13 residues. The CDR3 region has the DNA TGTGCCAGCAGCCAAGGGACTAGCTACGAGCAGTACTTC. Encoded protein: CASSQGTSYEQYF.

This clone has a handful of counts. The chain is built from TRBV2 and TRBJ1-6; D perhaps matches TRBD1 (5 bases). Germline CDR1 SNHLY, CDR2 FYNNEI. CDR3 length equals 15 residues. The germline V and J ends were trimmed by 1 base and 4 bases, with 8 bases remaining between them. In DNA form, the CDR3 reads TGTGCCAGCAGTGAAGAGGGGAATTATAATTCACCCCTCCACTTT. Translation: CASSEEGNYNSPLHF.

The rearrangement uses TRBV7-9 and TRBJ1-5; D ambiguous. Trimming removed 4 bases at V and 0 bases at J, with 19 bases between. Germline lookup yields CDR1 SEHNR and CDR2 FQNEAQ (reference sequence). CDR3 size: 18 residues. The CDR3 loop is CASSSGIPSLFSNQPQHF. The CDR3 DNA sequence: TGTGCCAGCAGCTCCGGGATTCCAAGTTTATTTAGCAATCAGCCCCAGCATTTT.

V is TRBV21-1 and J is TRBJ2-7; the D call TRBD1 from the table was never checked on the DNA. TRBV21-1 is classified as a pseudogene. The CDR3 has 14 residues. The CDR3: CASRQRAQGSEQYV. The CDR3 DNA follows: TGTGCCAGCAGGCAAAGGGCGCAGGGGAGCGAGCAGTACGTC.

DNA for the CDR3: TGTGCCAGCAGCTTAGAAGGGACAGGGCAAGTCAATGAGCAGTTCTTC. It is translated as CASSLEGTGQVNEQFF. The chain combines TRBV7-2 with TRBJ2-1, with TRBD1 matching over 9 bases. This CDR3 contains 16 residues. Germline V gene data show CDR1 as SGHTA and CDR2 as FQGNSA. Trimming at V came to 1 base and at J to 6 bases, leaving 7 bases not matched to a gene.

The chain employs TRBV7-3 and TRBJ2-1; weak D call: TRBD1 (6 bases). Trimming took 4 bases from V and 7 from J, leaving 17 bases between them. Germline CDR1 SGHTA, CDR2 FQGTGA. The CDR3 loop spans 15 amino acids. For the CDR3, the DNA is TGTGCCAGCAGCTCCGGACAGCCGGGGCCAAATGAGCAGTTCTTC. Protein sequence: CASSSGQPGPNEQFF. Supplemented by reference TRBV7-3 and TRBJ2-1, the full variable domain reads GAGVSQTPSNKVTEKGKYVELRCDPISGHTALYWYRQSLGQGPEFLIYFQGTGAADDSGLPNDRFFAVRPEGSVSTLKIQRTERGDSAVYLCASSSGQPGPNEQFFGPGTRLTVL.

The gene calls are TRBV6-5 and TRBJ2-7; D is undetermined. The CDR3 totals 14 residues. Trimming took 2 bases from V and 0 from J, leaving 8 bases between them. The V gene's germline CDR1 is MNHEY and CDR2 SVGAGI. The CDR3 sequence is CASSYNPDSYEQYV. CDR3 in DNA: TGTGCCAGCAGTTACAACCCAGACTCCTACGAGCAGTACGTC.